Listed below are T cell receptor beta chains from one sample, sequenced in a study of neurological immune-mediated disorders. TCRdb reanalysed the 5' RACE reads using MiXCR and keeps one entry per CDR3 protein. The data show tens of thousands of distinct CDR3 sequences, 4% to 6% seen once. Material for sequencing was PBMCs. These receptors were taken from a man aged 18 to 29 with multiple sclerosis. Both conserved end residues are trimmed from each CDR3. For some rows the clone size is stated as once, few or many, or as a class when expanded; others skip it.

J gene | V gene | clone size | CDR3 protein
TRBJ2-3 | TRBV29-1 | many | SVEDRSGQGTDTQY
TRBJ2-1 | TRBV20-1 | many | SATKFPGPGGGLINEQF
TRBJ1-6 | TRBV27 | many | ASSPPPGNYNSPLH
TRBJ1-1 | TRBV6-1 | many | ASSDRVGVRTEAF
TRBJ2-7 | TRBV11-2 | many | ASSSIRTGISYEQY
TRBJ1-3 | TRBV5-1 | many | ASSLATRRSGNTIY
TRBJ2-6 | TRBV5-8 | many | ASSSTGPSGANVLT
TRBJ2-3 | TRBV20-1 | many | SAPTGVTDTQY
TRBJ2-7 | TRBV27 | many | ASSRTAYPSYEQY
TRBJ2-7 | TRBV20-1 | many | SANTPLSSYEQY
TRBJ1-5 | TRBV7-2 | - | ASSLGLSGSNQPQH
TRBJ2-2 | TRBV20-1 | few | SARENLRNTGELF
TRBJ2-6 | TRBV6-2/TRBV6-3 | many | ASSYSIRLRFVTSGANVLT
TRBJ2-7 | TRBV7-9 | many | ASSLVGRPYEQY
TRBJ2-7 | TRBV5-1 | few | ASSFETRYQVHQGTRNYEQY
TRBJ2-1 | TRBV20-1 | - | SASRLAGYNEQF
TRBJ2-7 | TRBV20-1 | many | SARDPQVGYEQY
TRBJ2-5 | TRBV5-5 | many | ASGTGGHQETQY
TRBJ2-7 | TRBV5-1 | many | ASSLAGRNYEQY
TRBJ1-6 | TRBV20-1 | few | SARQDREVSPLN
TRBJ2-7 | TRBV5-1 | many | ASSLDNGYEQY
TRBJ2-7 | TRBV5-1 | many | ASSFGEYEQY
TRBJ2-1 | TRBV5-1 | many | ASSLYSGVSYNEQF
TRBJ2-1 | TRBV7-9 | many | ASSSGTSGSHEQF
TRBJ2-1 | TRBV7-3 | many | ASSPRAGGKNEQF
TRBJ2-3 | TRBV7-7 | - | ASSAGAARTDTQY
TRBJ1-4 | TRBV5-1 | - | ASSLGDRVGEKLF
TRBJ2-6 | TRBV28 | many | ASSSIRQSSGANVLT
TRBJ1-1 | TRBV14 | many | ASSQGRGAGAF
TRBJ2-1 | TRBV20-1 | many | SARDPDRGSYNEQF
TRBJ2-1 | TRBV10-3 | many | AISAGRQLLYNEQF
TRBJ2-2 | TRBV12-3/TRBV12-4 | many | ASSLARMDTGELF
TRBJ2-1 | TRBV15 | many | ATSSKGSPYNEQF
TRBJ2-1 | TRBV7-2 | many | ASSSNRGGEQF
TRBJ1-2 | TRBV24-1 | many | ATRRTESGGYT
TRBJ2-1 | TRBV7-6 | - | ASSRFERADEQF
TRBJ1-5 | TRBV7-2 | many | ASSSTGNQPQH
TRBJ1-2 | TRBV18 | many | ASSPEGQGSGYT
TRBJ1-2 | TRBV20-1 | many | SADRDGENYGYT
TRBJ1-5 | TRBV5-1 | many | ASSFPLGANQPQH
TRBJ1-1 | TRBV3-1 | few | ASSPGPHTEAF
TRBJ2-1 | TRBV20-1 | many | SATGLNEQF
TRBJ2-2 | TRBV9 | many | ASSASSGISTGELF
TRBJ2-1 | TRBV5-4 | many | ASSPGGGEQF
TRBJ1-5 | TRBV13 | few | ASSTGQYNQPQH
TRBJ2-1 | TRBV20-1 | many | SAWDYNYNEQF
TRBJ2-1 | TRBV20-1 | many | SARVVAGGKYNEQF
TRBJ1-5 | TRBV7-8 | many | ASTMGGATSNQPQN
TRBJ2-1 | TRBV7-2 | many | ASSLPLGQGGNEQF
TRBJ2-3 | TRBV5-6 | few | ASSLGPGLGTDTQY
TRBJ2-1 | TRBV20-1 | many | SANLPNYNEQF
TRBJ2-1 | TRBV24-1 | many | ATSDLQAQGYNEQF
TRBJ1-1 | TRBV5-1 | many | ASSYGTEAF
TRBJ2-1 | TRBV3-1 | many | ASSQDGSAVAKNEQF
TRBJ1-6 | TRBV20-1 | few | SAKTGLTSPLH
TRBJ2-3 | TRBV5-1 | many | ASSPYTQY
TRBJ2-7 | TRBV20-1 | many | SASGSRSYEQY
TRBJ2-7 | TRBV10-3 | many | AISGDPKTGGAYEQY
TRBJ1-4 | TRBV5-1 | - | ASSLGPATNEKLF